In this sample, the clone carrying this TCR beta chain turned up many times. Its specificity is not known. Excluded: other autoimmune disease, uncontrolled infection, pregnancy or lactation. Sampling about 9.7 ml of fresh peripheral blood provided the PBMCs. RNA served as the template for amplifying TCR beta CDR3 regions. HTBI primers served in a first-round RT-PCR, which a second-round multiplex PCR followed. MiXCR was run by TCRdb on the multiplex PCR reads, yielding one entry per CDR3 protein. This table holds approximately 210,000 distinct CDR3 sequences, about 22% found once. The sample comes from a study of Graves' ophthalmopathy and Graves' hyperthyroidism. Per germline, CDR1 LNHDA and CDR2 SQIVND (reference sequence). The CDR3 has 12 residues. V lost 3 bases and J lost 6, with 8 bases in between. Study results and caveats: Blood was where most expanded thyroid clonotypes above 0.001 frequency also turned up. The model predicted progression of ophthalmopathy with a sensitivity of around 70%, and its specificity was about 76%.

What was sequenced was peripheral blood. This rearrangement joins TRBV19 to TRBJ1-1; TRBD1 might be the D (5 bases). The sequence was obtained from a woman aged 50 to 65 with Graves' ophthalmopathy. The CDR3 DNA sequence: TGTGCCAGTAGTATCGGGGGATCTGAAGCTTTCTTT. Its translation: CASSIGGSEAFF.